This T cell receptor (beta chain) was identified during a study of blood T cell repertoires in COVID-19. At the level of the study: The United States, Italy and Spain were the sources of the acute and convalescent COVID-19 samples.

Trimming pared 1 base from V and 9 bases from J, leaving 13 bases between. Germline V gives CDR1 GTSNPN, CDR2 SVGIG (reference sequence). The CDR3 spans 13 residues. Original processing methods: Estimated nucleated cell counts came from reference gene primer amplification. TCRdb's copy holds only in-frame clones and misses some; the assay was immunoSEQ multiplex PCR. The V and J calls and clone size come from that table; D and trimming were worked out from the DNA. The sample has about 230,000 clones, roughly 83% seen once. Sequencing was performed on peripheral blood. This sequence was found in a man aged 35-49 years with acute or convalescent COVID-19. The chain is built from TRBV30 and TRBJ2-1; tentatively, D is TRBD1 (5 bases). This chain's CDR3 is CAWSGQISAEQFF. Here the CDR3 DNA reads TGTGCCTGGAGTGGACAGATTTCGGCTGAGCAGTTCTTC. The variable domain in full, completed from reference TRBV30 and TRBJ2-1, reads SQTIHQWPATLVQPVGSPLSLECTVEGTSNPNLYWYRQAAGRGLQLLFYSVGIGQISSEVPQNLSASRPQDRQFILSSKKLLLSDSGFYLCAWSGQISAEQFFGPGTRLTVL.